The T cell receptor (beta chain) described here comes from a study of OX40 agonist ivuxolimab in advanced cancers. The germline gives CDR1 MDHEN, CDR2 SYDVKM. Trimming took 8 bases from V and 8 from J, leaving 12 bases between them. This CDR3 spans 11 amino acids. Study-wide results and limits: The mean number of expanded clones was higher in CD8+ T cells than in CD4+.

The table came from immunoSEQ multiplex PCR; TCRdb's copy has only in-frame clones and leaves some out. Of 95,000 to 100,000 clones in the sample, approximately 83% were seen once. Concerning this clone: Its target is not known.

The clonotype comes from an adult with an advanced solid tumor such as melanoma, head and neck, liver or kidney cancer. The chain recombines TRBV28 with TRBJ1-2; D possibly corresponds to TRBD1 (6 bases). This specimen consisted of CD4+ or CD8+ T cells sorted from blood, obtained in a trial of the OX40 agonist ivuxolimab. In DNA, the CDR3 is TGTGCCAGCTCAACAGGGAGAGGCTACACCTTC. This translates into CASSTGRGYTF.